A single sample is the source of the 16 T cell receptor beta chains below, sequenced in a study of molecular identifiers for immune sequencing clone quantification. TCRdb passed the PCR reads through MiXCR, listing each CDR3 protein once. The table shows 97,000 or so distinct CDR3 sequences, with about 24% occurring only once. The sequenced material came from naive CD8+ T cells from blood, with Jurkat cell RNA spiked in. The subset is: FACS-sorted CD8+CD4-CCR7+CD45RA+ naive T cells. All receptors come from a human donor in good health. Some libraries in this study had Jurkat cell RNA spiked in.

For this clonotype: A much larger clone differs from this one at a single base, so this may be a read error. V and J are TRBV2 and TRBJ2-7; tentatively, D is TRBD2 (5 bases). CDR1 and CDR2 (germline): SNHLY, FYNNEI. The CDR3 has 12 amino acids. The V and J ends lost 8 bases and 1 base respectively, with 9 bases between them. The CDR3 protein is CASYGVSYEQYF. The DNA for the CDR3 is TGTGCCAGCTACGGGGTTTCCTACGAGCAGTACTTC.

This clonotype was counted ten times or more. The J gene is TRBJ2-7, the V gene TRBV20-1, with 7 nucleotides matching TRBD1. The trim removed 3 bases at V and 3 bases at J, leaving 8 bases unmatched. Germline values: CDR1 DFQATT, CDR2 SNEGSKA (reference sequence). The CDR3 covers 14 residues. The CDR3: CSARVPGQIYEQYF. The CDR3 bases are TGCAGTGCTAGGGTGCCGGGACAGATCTACGAGCAGTACTTC.

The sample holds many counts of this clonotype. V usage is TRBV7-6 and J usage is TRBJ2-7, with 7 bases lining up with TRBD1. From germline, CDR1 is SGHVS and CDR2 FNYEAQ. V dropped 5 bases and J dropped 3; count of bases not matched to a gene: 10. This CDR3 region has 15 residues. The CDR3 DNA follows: TGTGCCAGCAGCAAAAGACAGGGTTTGCTCTACGAGCAGTACTTC. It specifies CASSKRQGLLYEQYF.

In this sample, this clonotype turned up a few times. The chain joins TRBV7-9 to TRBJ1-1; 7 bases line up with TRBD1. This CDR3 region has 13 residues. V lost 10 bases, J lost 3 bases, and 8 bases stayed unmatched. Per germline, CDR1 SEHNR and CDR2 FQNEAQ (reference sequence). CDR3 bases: TGTGCCACCATGGACAGGTTGGACACTGAAGCTTTCTTT. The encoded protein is CATMDRLDTEAFF.

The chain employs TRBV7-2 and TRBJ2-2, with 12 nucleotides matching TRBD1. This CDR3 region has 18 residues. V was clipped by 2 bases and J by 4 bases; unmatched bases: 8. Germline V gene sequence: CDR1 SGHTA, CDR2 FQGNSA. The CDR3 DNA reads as TGTGCCAGCAGCTTAACGGGGACAGGGGGCCCGCGCACCGGGGAGCTGTTTTTT. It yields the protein CASSLTGTGGPRTGELFF.

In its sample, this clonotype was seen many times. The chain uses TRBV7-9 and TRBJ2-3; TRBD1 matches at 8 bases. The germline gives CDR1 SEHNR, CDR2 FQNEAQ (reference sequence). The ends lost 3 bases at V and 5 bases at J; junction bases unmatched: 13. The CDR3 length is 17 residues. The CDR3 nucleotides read TGTGCCAGCAGCTTTTTGGCGGAGGACAGGGTGATAGATACGCAGTATTTT. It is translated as CASSFLAEDRVIDTQYF.

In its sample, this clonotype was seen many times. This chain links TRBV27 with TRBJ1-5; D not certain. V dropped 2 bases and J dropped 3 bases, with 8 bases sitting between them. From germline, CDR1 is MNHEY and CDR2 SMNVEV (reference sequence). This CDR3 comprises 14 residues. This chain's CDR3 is CASSLTGNNQPQHF. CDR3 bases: TGTGCCAGCAGTTTAACTGGAAACAATCAGCCCCAGCATTTT.

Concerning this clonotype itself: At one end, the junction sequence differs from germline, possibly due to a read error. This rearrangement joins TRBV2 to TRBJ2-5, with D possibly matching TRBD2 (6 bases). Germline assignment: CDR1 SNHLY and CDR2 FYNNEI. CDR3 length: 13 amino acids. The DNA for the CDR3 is TGTGCCAGCCGTGGGGGGTACCATGAGACCCAGTACTTC. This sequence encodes CASRGGYHETQYF.

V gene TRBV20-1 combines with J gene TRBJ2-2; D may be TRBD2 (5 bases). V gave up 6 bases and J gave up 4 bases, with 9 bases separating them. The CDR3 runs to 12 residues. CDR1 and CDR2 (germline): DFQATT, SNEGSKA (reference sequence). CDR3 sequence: CSADFGTGELFF. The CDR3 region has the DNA TGCAGTGCGGACTTCGGCACCGGGGAGCTGTTTTTT.

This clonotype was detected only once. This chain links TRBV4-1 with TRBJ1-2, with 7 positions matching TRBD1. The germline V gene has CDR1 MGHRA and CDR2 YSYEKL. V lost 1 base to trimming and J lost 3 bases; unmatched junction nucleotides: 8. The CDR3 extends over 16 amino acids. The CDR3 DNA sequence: TGCGCCAGCAGCCAAGGGGGATGGACAGGTGACTATGGCTACACCTTC. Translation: CASSQGGWTGDYGYTF.

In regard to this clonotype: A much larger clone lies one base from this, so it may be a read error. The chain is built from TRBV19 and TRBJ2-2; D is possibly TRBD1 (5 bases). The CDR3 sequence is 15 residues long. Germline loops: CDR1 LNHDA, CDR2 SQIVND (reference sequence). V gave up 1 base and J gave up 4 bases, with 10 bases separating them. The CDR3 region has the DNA TGTGCCAGTAGTATAGTAGGGCAGGGCACCGGGGAGCTGTTTTTT. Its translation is CASSIVGQGTGELFF.

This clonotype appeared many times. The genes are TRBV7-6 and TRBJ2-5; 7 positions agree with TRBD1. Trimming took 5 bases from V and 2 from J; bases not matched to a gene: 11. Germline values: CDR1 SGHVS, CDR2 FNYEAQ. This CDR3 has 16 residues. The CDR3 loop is CASSPLRDSRQETQYF. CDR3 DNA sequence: TGTGCCAGCAGCCCCTTGAGGGACAGCCGGCAAGAGACCCAGTACTTC.

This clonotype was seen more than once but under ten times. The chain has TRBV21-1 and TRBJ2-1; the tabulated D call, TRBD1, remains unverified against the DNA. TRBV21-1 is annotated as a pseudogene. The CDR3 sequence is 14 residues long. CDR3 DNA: TGTGCCAGCAGGGACACCAGCTCCTACAATGAGCAGTTCTTC. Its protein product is CASRDTSSYNEQFF.

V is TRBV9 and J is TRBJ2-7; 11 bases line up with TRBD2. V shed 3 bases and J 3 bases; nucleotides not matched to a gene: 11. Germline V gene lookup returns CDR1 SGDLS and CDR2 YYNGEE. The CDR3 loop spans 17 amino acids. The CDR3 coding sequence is TGTGCCAGCAGCGCCGGACTAGCGGGTATAGTCGGCTACGAGCAGTACTTC. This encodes CASSAGLAGIVGYEQYF. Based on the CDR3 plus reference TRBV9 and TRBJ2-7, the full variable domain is DSGVTQTPKHLITATGQRVTLRCSPRSGDLSVYWYQQSLDQGLQFLIQYYNGEERAKGNILERFSAQQFPDLHSELNLSSLELGDSALYFCASSAGLAGIVGYEQYFGPGTRLTVT.

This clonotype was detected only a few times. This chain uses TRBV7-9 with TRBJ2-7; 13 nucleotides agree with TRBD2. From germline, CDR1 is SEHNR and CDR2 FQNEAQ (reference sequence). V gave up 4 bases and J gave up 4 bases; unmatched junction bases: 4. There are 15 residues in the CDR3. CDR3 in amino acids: CASSSRTSGSYEQYF. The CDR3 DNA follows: TGTGCCAGCAGCTCCAGGACTAGCGGGAGTTACGAGCAGTACTTC.

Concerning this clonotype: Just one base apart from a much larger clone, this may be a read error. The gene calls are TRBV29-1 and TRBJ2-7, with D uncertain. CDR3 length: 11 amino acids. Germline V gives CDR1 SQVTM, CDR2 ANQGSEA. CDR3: CRVEGAYEQYF. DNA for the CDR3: TGCCGCGTTGAAGGTGCCTACGAGCAGTACTTC.